The 21 T cell receptor beta chains below were found in one sample sequenced in a study of cytomegalovirus exposure and HLA in healthy donors. Amplification used 60 Vbeta primers and 13 Jbeta primers. Here immunoSEQ multiplex PCR was the method, and the copy in TCRdb shows in-frame clones only, minus some. Counted here are around 120,000 clones, roughly four fifths occurring once; the ten biggest clones make up under 6%. The specimen was PBMCs. These receptors were taken from a woman in her thirties or forties in good health and CMV-seropositive.

The genes are TRBV6-6 and TRBJ2-5; D is undetermined. The CDR3 length is 15 residues. The germline V gene encodes CDR1 MNHNY and CDR2 SVGAGI (reference sequence). V gave up 6 bases and J gave up 4 bases, with 18 bases separating them. DNA of the CDR3: TGTGCCAGCAGCCCCGATTATCGGGTTGGAGAGACCCAGTACTTC. Its protein product is CASSPDYRVGETQYF.

The CDR3, as DNA: TGTGCCAGCAGCCTCGGGACAGGGGGCACAGATACGCAGTATTTT. Protein: CASSLGTGGTDTQYF. This chain connects TRBV5-8 to TRBJ2-3; TRBD1 agrees at 10 bases. The CDR3 totals 15 residues. Germline V CDR1 and CDR2: SGHTS, YDEGEE. J lost 1 base, V lost 4 bases, and 3 bases had no gene match.

The chain has TRBV27 and TRBJ1-2; possible D gene TRBD1, 6 bases. This CDR3 spans 15 amino acids. Trimming removed 7 bases at V and 4 bases at J, with 19 bases between. Germline CDR1 reads MNHEY; CDR2 reads SMNVEV (reference sequence). The CDR3 nucleotides read TGTGCCAGCACCCCAATAGGGGGAGAGGGCTATGGCTACACCTTC. It is translated as CASTPIGGEGYGYTF.

There are a few counts of this clone. This sequence joins TRBV25-1 and TRBJ2-5; 10 bases are a match to TRBD2. This CDR3 contains 15 residues. Germline CDR1 and CDR2: MGHDK and SYGVNS. V was clipped by 5 bases and J by 5 bases; unmatched bases: 8. CDR3 in DNA: TGTGCCAGCAGTAACTTAGCGGGGGGCGGTGAGACCCAGTACTTC. Translation gives CASSNLAGGGETQYF. Variable domain in full (rest from reference TRBV25-1 and TRBJ2-5): EADIYQTPRYLVIGTGKKITLECSQTMGHDKMYWYQQDPGMELHLIHYSYGVNSTEKGDLSSESTVSRIRTEHFPLTLESARPSHTSQYLCASSNLAGGGETQYFGPGTRLLVL.

This clone was counted once. The genes are TRBV10-3 and TRBJ2-7; D possibly corresponds to TRBD1 (6 bases). Trimming took 1 base from V and 3 from J, leaving 10 bases between them. Germline CDR1 reads ENHRY; CDR2 reads SYGVKD. The CDR3 runs 14 residues. The CDR3 region has the DNA TGTGCCATCAGTGAGTTAGGACAGTTCTACGAGCAGTACTTC. Its translation is CAISELGQFYEQYF.

The CDR3 spells CASSQGPLGGVDVEQYF. Written as DNA, the CDR3 is TGTGCCAGCAGCCAAGGTCCCCTCGGGGGGGTCGATGTGGAGCAGTACTTC. The rearrangement joins TRBV4-2 to TRBJ2-5; 8 bases line up with TRBD2. The trim removed 1 base at V and 11 bases at J, leaving 18 bases unmatched. CDR3 length equals 17 residues. Germline V gene data show CDR1 as LGHNA and CDR2 as YNFKEQ.

The chain is built from TRBV6-1 and TRBJ1-1, with TRBD1 matching 8 bases. Germline values: CDR1 MNHNS, CDR2 SASEGT. V lost 3 bases to trimming and J lost 4 bases; unmatched junction nucleotides: 7. CDR3 size: 15 residues. The chain's CDR3 is CASSEGMTGVTEAFF. The CDR3 DNA follows: TGTGCCAGCAGTGAGGGTATGACAGGGGTCACTGAAGCTTTCTTT.

This clone occurred once. V is TRBV4-2 and J is TRBJ2-5; 11 bases fit TRBD2. The CDR3 extends over 17 amino acids. The germline V gene has CDR1 LGHNA and CDR2 YNFKEQ. V lost 4 bases to trimming and J lost 2 bases; unmatched junction nucleotides: 9. The CDR3 spells CASSLIAGGRRQETQYF. The CDR3 DNA reads TGTGCCAGCAGCCTAATAGCGGGGGGGCGAAGGCAAGAGACCCAGTACTTC.

The genes are TRBV27 and TRBJ2-1; weak D call: TRBD1 (5 bases). The CDR3 loop spans 13 amino acids. Trimming stripped 6 bases from V and 9 bases from J, with 15 bases between. Looked up from germline, CDR1 is MNHEY and CDR2 is SMNVEV (reference sequence). The chain's CDR3 is CASRLQGSVEQFF. CDR3 in DNA: TGTGCCAGCAGGCTTCAGGGAAGCGTTGAGCAGTTCTTC.

This sequence joins TRBV5-1 and TRBJ2-7; 8 bases align to TRBD1. This CDR3 region has 15 residues. Trimming removed 4 bases from V and 3 bases from J; junction bases left unmatched: 9. CDR1 is SGHRS, CDR2 YFSETQ, per germline. CDR3 loop: CASSPHATGVYEQYF. Here the CDR3 DNA reads TGCGCCAGCAGCCCACACGCGACAGGGGTCTACGAGCAGTACTTC.

This clone is large (0.1 to 1%). The chain is built from TRBV2 and TRBJ2-1; 13 bases map to TRBD2. The V gene's germline CDR1 is SNHLY and CDR2 FYNNEI. This CDR3 region has 14 residues. The V segment lost 10 bases and the J segment 8 bases; nucleotides outside the gene matches: 8. CDR3 loop: CANVLAGGFYEQFF. In DNA, the CDR3 is TGTGCCAACGTACTAGCGGGGGGGTTCTATGAGCAGTTCTTC.

This clone was counted a single time. The rearrangement links TRBV11-1 to TRBJ2-4; 7 bases map to TRBD1. The CDR3 has 16 residues. Germline CDR1 reads SGHAT; CDR2 reads FQDESV (reference sequence). V lost 5 bases, J lost 0 bases, and 7 bases stayed unmatched. CDR3 region: CASSPDRSVAKNIQYF. The CDR3 DNA reads TGTGCCAGCAGCCCGGACAGGAGTGTAGCCAAAAACATTCAGTACTTC.

This sequence joins TRBV5-5 and TRBJ2-5; tentatively, D is TRBD1 (6 bases). The DNA matches TRBJ2-7 better at its end, which makes the J call doubtful. The germline CDR1 and CDR2 sequences are SGHKS and YYEKEE (reference sequence). The length of the CDR3 is 13 residues. The CDR3 reads CASSFGQIYEQYF. CDR3 nucleotide sequence: TGTGCCAGCAGCTTCGGACAGATCTACGAGCAGTACTTC.

Concerning this clone itself: The junction departs from the called germline gene at one end, perhaps through a read error. This chain links TRBV7-8 with TRBJ2-1; D might be TRBD1 (6 bases). CDR3 length: 10 residues. From germline, CDR1 is SGHVS and CDR2 FQNEAQ. The CDR3: CASSLDRVIF. CDR3 nucleotides: TGTGCCAGCAGCTTAGACAGGGTCATCTTC.

The chain uses TRBV27 and TRBJ2-1; unclear D gene. The CDR3 spans 15 residues. V lost 2 bases, J lost 5 bases, and 13 bases lay in between. The germline V gene has CDR1 MNHEY and CDR2 SMNVEV (reference sequence). This chain's CDR3 is CASSLRLGGDNEQFF. CDR3 DNA: TGTGCCAGCAGTTTAAGGCTAGGTGGAGACAATGAGCAGTTCTTC.

The sample holds a few counts of this clone. The V and J genes are TRBV11-2 and TRBJ2-5; 13 nucleotides align to TRBD2. Germline V gene data show CDR1 as SGHAT and CDR2 as FQNNGV. After removal of 4 bases from V and 4 bases from J, the junction contained 15 bases not matched to a gene. This CDR3 is 19 amino acids long. The CDR3 nucleotides read TGTGCCAGCAGCTCCCCCCTACGGACTAGCGGGAGAGACGGAGAGACCCAGTACTTC. As protein: CASSSPLRTSGRDGETQYF. The variable domain in full, with the rest retrieved from reference TRBV11-2 and TRBJ2-5, is EAGVAQSPRYKIIEKRQSVAFWCNPISGHATLYWYQQILGQGPKLLIQFQNNGVVDDSQLPKDRFSAERLKGVDSTLKIQPAKLEDSAVYLCASSSPLRTSGRDGETQYFGPGTRLLVL.

As to this clone: Other nucleotide sequences from this sample produce the same CDR3. The chain recombines TRBV29-1 with TRBJ2-1; 8 bases agree with TRBD2. The germline gives CDR1 SQVTM, CDR2 ANQGSEA. This CDR3 spans 14 amino acids. The ends lost 6 bases at V and 1 base at J; junction bases unmatched: 5. Here the CDR3 DNA reads TGCAGCGTCTTGAGCGGGAGTTCCTACAATGAGCAGTTCTTC. Protein product: CSVLSGSSYNEQFF.

The genes are TRBV5-1 and TRBJ2-7, with 11 bases aligning to TRBD2. The germline V gene has CDR1 SGHRS and CDR2 YFSETQ. This CDR3 has 15 amino acids. Unmatched junction bases numbered 8, after V lost 3 bases and J lost 6 bases. CDR3 in DNA: TGCGCCAGCAGCTATACTAGCGGGGGAAATTTCGAGCAGTACTTC. Amino acids: CASSYTSGGNFEQYF.

The CDR3 region has the DNA TGCAGCGCCTGGACAGGGGAGTACGAGCAGTACTTC. This codes for CSAWTGEYEQYF. This chain joins TRBV29-1 and TRBJ2-7; 9 nucleotides line up with TRBD1. The germline V gene has CDR1 SQVTM and CDR2 ANQGSEA. Germline trimming cut 7 bases from V and 4 bases from J; bases unmatched to any gene: 5. The CDR3 is 12 residues long.

This sequence joins TRBV6-1 and TRBJ2-1, with D possibly being TRBD2 (6 bases). V lost 7 bases to trimming and J lost 9 bases, with 22 bases between them. The CDR3 has 15 residues. Per the germline V gene, CDR1 is MNHNS and CDR2 is SASEGT. The CDR3 bases are TGTGCCAGCACCCCACGGGACTCTAGGCGTGGTGAGCAGTTCTTC. Encoded protein: CASTPRDSRRGEQFF.

The CDR3 DNA reads as TGTGCCAGTAGTATAGGACAGAACACCGGGGAGCTGTTTTTT. Translation gives CASSIGQNTGELFF. The chain uses TRBV19 and TRBJ2-2, with unresolved D. CDR1 and CDR2 from the germline V gene are LNHDA and SQIVND (reference sequence). CDR3 length equals 14 residues. Trimming removed 1 base at V and 1 base at J, with 4 bases between.